This T cell receptor beta chain was captured by sequencing in a study of blood T cells in healthy people across ages (dated by TCRdb to the mid-2010s). General notes on the study: Template switching captured roughly one uniquely barcoded TCR beta cDNA molecule per two T cells in model experiments. To track age-related changes in TCR beta repertoire diversity, the study relied on deep sequencing normalized with unique cDNA molecular identifiers. Donors were grouped into four age groups: young (average approximately 15 years), middle-aged (over 35), aged (approximately 67) and long-lived (just over 80). To avoid experimental bias, donors of different ages were randomly spread across the sequencing lanes. For two donors (one aged 18 to 29 and one aged 80 or older), the study analyzed two additional independent replicas of 1 million unique cDNA reads from the same blood draw.

Systemically healthy Caucasian individuals from Russia, 35 to 40 in total and aged roughly 6 to 100 years, were included as donors. Each donor gave about 11 milliliters of peripheral blood, drawn into EDTA-treated Vacutainer tubes. Ficoll-Paque density-gradient centrifugation was used to isolate PBMCs, with at least 6 million obtained per sample. Total RNA, at least 6 micrograms per sample, was extracted from PBMCs with Trizol reagent. For every donor, an aliquot of PBMCs went through flow cytometry to measure the percentages of naive CD45RAhigh/CD27high T cells. Receptors were amplified or captured by 5' RACE. The sequencer listed for this sample is Illumina HiSeq 2500. A second PCR of roughly 7 to 11 cycles was performed with a sample-barcoded 5' primer and a J-beta primer mix. A template-switch 5' adaptor carrying 12 random nucleotides introduced a unique molecular identifier onto each TCR beta cDNA molecule. At least 3 million CDR3-containing paired-end reads were obtained from each sample. The Mint cDNA synthesis kit, primed by a TRBC-specific oligonucleotide, was used to synthesize first-strand cDNA from all RNA. Following uracil-DNA glycosylase treatment, a first 18-cycle PCR with universal primers M1SS and BC2_uni_R was performed on all cDNA. The authors' pipeline ran thus. Normalization of each sample was performed by random selection of 1 million high-quality reads, each carrying a distinct molecular identifier. Reads sharing molecular identifiers were discarded rather than binned into consensus sequences. CDR3 identification, clonotype clustering and error correction used MiTCR with a Q25 quality threshold and the strictest error-elimination algorithm. A nonparametric unseen species model with Euler transformation was used to estimate a lower bound on total TCR beta diversity. The public reads were reprocessed in TCRdb via fastp at Q25 and MiXCR, keeping in-frame beta chains. Rows with a matching CDR3 protein are joined into one entry that keeps the most common DNA and genes. The V and J calls here are based on TCRdb, not the publication. The sample table shows under 2 million distinct CDR3 sequences, and about 35% are seen once. 11% of the sample rests with the top ten.

As encoded in the germline V gene, CDR1 is SGHTA while CDR2 is FQGNSA. From cysteine to phenylalanine, the CDR3 is 13 amino acids long. The retained sequence is limited to the CDR3, 39 bases, with the frame set at the first base. A remark on this clonotype: Its antigen remains undetermined. One end of the junction does not line up with germline, which may come from a read error.

Findings and caveats that apply to the study as a whole: Compared with the aged group, the long-lived group had more naive CD4+ T cells, fewer expanded clones and increased TCR diversity, suggesting age selection. Because profiling used bulk unsorted PBMCs, naive and antigen-experienced compartments could not be compared conclusively. Estimates of total diversity based on one million sequenced T cells were considered lower bounds and underestimates. The CMV infection status of donors was not known, potentially confounding age-related changes in expanded clonotypes. Observed TCR beta diversity correlated strongly with the percentage of naive T cells measured by flow cytometry. As age increased, observed TCR beta diversity per million T cells dropped in a roughly linear way, and a significant reduction was already evident by age 40.

Sequencing was done on a sample of blood. The chain joins TRBV7-2 to TRBJ2-3; tentative D gene TRBD2, with 6 bases matching. The source of this sequence is a woman in her 30s in good health. The bases are TGTGCCCGCAGCTTAGGACTACCAGATACGCAGTATTTT. Translated, it gives CARSLGLPDTQYF.